These T cell receptor beta chains were read from a single sample in a study of T cells in Graves' hyperthyroidism and ophthalmopathy. A single record per CDR3 protein comes from TCRdb applying MiXCR to the multiplex PCR reads. The sample shows approximately 520,000 distinct CDR3 sequences, approximately 25% of them seen only once. The sequenced sample consisted of blood. These receptors came from a woman aged 30 to 39 with Graves' ophthalmopathy. The CDR3 runs from the conserved cysteine through the conserved F or W. A D gene is named only where the DNA matches it firmly. Only part of the rows carry a size: once, few, many, or a class if the clone is expanded.

j_call | d_call | clone_size | v_call | cdr3_aa | cdr3_nt
TRBJ2-2 | - | - | TRBV5-1 | CASSLNLRFVAGELFF | TGCGCCAGCAGCTTGAATTTGCGCTTTGTGGCCGGGGAGCTGTTTTTT
TRBJ2-5 | TRBD1 | many | TRBV7-9 | CASSRRDRETQYF | TGTGCCAGCAGCCGCCGGGACAGGGAAACCCAGTACTTC
TRBJ2-5 | - | - | TRBV6-1 | CASSEEGVGRAGWETQYF | TGTGCCAGCAGTGAAGAAGGAGTGGGCAGGGCCGGGTGGGAGACCCAGTACTTC
TRBJ2-3 | - | - | TRBV27 | CASRAPGLLTDTQYF | TGTGCCAGCAGGGCTCCGGGACTCCTCACAGATACGCAGTATTTT
TRBJ2-5 | - | many | TRBV6-2/TRBV6-3 | CASTYSGRFQRETQYF | TGTGCCAGCACTTACTCGGGACGCTTCCAAAGGGAGACCCAGTACTTC
TRBJ2-7 | - | - | TRBV20-1 | CSAREYRSYEQYF | TGCAGTGCTAGAGAATATCGCTCCTACGAGCAGTACTTC
TRBJ2-5 | - | many | TRBV5-1 | CASSERQTQYF | TGCGCCAGCAGCGAGAGGCAGACCCAGTACTTC
TRBJ2-2 | TRBD1 | - | TRBV20-1 | CSARDYRGVGTGELFF | TGCAGTGCTAGAGATTACAGGGGCGTAGGCACCGGGGAGCTGTTTTTT
TRBJ1-2 | TRBD1 | many | TRBV18 | CASSPGQDNGYTF | TGTGCCAGCTCACCGGGACAGGACAATGGCTACACCTTC
TRBJ1-1 | TRBD1 | - | TRBV19 | CASTQGYTEAFF | TGTGCCAGTACACAGGGGTACACTGAAGCTTTCTTT
TRBJ1-1 | - | - | TRBV2 | CASGQGIGAFF | TGTGCCAGCGGCCAGGGAATCGGAGCTTTCTTT
TRBJ2-3 | - | few | TRBV7-2 | CASSLSRTIDTQYF | TGTGCCAGCAGCCTATCGCGGACAATCGATACGCAGTATTTT
TRBJ2-3 | TRBD2 | many | TRBV10-3 | CAIRSSGGAADTQYF | TGTGCCATCAGATCTAGCGGGGGGGCGGCAGATACGCAGTATTTT
TRBJ2-7 | - | few | TRBV20-1 | CSVPANRGYEQYF | TGCAGTGTACCGGCCAACCGGGGCTACGAGCAGTACTTC
TRBJ1-1 | - | many | TRBV6-5 | CASSYDEDGGTEAFF | TGTGCCAGCAGTTATGACGAGGATGGGGGCACTGAAGCTTTCTTT
TRBJ1-5 | - | many | TRBV6-5 | CASAGERNQPQHF | TGTGCCAGCGCCGGGGAGCGCAATCAGCCCCAGCATTTT
TRBJ1-1 | TRBD1 | many | TRBV6-2/TRBV6-3 | CASRMTGGEAFF | TGTGCCAGCAGAATGACAGGGGGCGAGGCTTTCTTT
TRBJ1-3 | - | many | TRBV6-1 | CASRGEAPGNTIYF | TGTGCCAGCAGAGGGGAGGCTCCTGGAAACACCATATATTTT
TRBJ2-5 | TRBD2 | - | TRBV29-1 | CSVDGLAGVETQYF | TGCAGCGTTGACGGACTAGCGGGGGTCGAGACCCAGTACTTC
TRBJ1-6 | - | many | TRBV6-5 | CASRGAPGAYNSPLHF | TGTGCCAGCAGAGGGGCCCCGGGAGCCTATAATTCACCCCTCCACTTT
TRBJ2-7 | TRBD2 | - | TRBV6-2/TRBV6-3 | CASSFSGVVNEQYF | TGTGCCAGCAGTTTTAGCGGGGTGGTTAACGAGCAGTACTTC
TRBJ1-1 | - | many | TRBV6-2/TRBV6-3 | CASSYSRTAEAFF | TGTGCCAGCAGTTACTCTAGGACAGCTGAAGCTTTCTTT
TRBJ2-7 | - | many | TRBV4-3 | CASSQLGRTGQYF | TGCGCCAGCAGCCAACTCGGACGGACGGGGCAGTACTTC
TRBJ1-2 | - | many | TRBV19 | CASWGDNLINYGYTF | TGTGCCAGTTGGGGGGACAACTTAATTAACTATGGCTACACCTTC
TRBJ1-2 | TRBD1 | - | TRBV5-5 | CASSLRGTVGPYGYTF | TGTGCCAGCAGCTTGCGGGGGACAGTCGGGCCCTATGGCTACACCTTC
TRBJ1-1 | - | - | TRBV7-9 | CASSFTQGSAEAFF | TGTGCCAGCAGCTTTACTCAGGGGAGTGCTGAAGCTTTCTTT
TRBJ2-2 | - | once | TRBV10-1 | CASSESDRITGELFF | TGCGCCAGCAGTGAGTCAGACCGGATCACCGGGGAGCTGTTTTTT
TRBJ1-2 | - | - | TRBV12-3/TRBV12-4 | CASSPRRGGSGYTF | TGTGCCAGCAGCCCCCGGCGAGGGGGGTCTGGCTACACCTTC
TRBJ1-2 | TRBD1 | - | TRBV12-3/TRBV12-4 | CASSSLDQGAYTF | TGTGCCAGCAGTTCACTTGATCAGGGGGCCTACACCTTC
TRBJ2-7 | - | many | TRBV10-1 | CASSATGYEQYF | TGCGCCAGCAGTGCAACAGGCTACGAGCAGTACTTC
TRBJ1-1 | TRBD1 | - | TRBV6-1 | CASKDYRGGQAFF | TGTGCCAGCAAAGATTACAGGGGTGGGCAAGCTTTCTTT